The 8 T cell receptor beta chains given below trace back to one sample, sequenced in a study of cytomegalovirus exposure and HLA in healthy donors. The PCR employed 60 Vbeta primers together with 13 Jbeta primers. Clones were sequenced by immunoSEQ multiplex PCR, and TCRdb holds only the in-frame ones, with some missing. The data show about 160,000 clones, 75% to 80% seen once. The sample consisted of PBMCs. The origin of the receptors is a woman aged 50 to 60 in good health and CMV-seropositive.

This sequence joins TRBV7-9 and TRBJ1-2, with 10 positions matching TRBD1. The germline CDR1 and CDR2 sequences are SEHNR and FQNEAQ (reference sequence). The CDR3 sequence is 14 residues long. Losses at the gene ends were 7 bases for V and 6 bases for J; bases not matched to a gene: 8. The CDR3 loop is CASTAGTGVNGYTF. The CDR3 DNA is TGTGCCAGCACCGCCGGGACAGGGGTTAATGGCTACACCTTC.

This clone was counted only a few times. V gene TRBV4-3 combines with J gene TRBJ2-7; 7 positions match TRBD1. CDR1 LGHNA and CDR2 YSLEER come from the germline V gene. V was pared by 1 base and J by 2 bases, with 2 bases of the junction left unmatched. The CDR3 contains 14 residues. CDR3 sequence: CASSQGGQTYEQYF. The CDR3 bases are TGCGCCAGCAGCCAAGGGGGACAGACCTACGAGCAGTACTTC.

This clone was seen only a few times. This chain uses TRBV11-3 with TRBJ2-1, with 7 bases matching TRBD2. The J segment lost 0 bases and the V segment lost 1 base, leaving 3 bases of the junction unmatched. The CDR3 has 16 residues. Germline CDR1 SGHNT, CDR2 YENEEA. This CDR3 is CASSLAGGSSYNEQFF. In DNA, the CDR3 is TGTGCCAGCAGCTTAGCGGGGGGAAGCTCCTACAATGAGCAGTTCTTC.

The chain links TRBV18 to TRBJ1-1; D remains ambiguous. In germline, CDR1 is KGHSH, CDR2 LQKENI. The CDR3 sequence is 12 residues long. Trimming removed 5 bases from V and 1 base from J, with 5 bases in between. The CDR3 region is CASSGPNTEAFF. CDR3 sequence (DNA): TGTGCCAGCTCAGGCCCGAACACTGAAGCTTTCTTT.

The chain joins TRBV5-1 to TRBJ2-2; 7 bases match TRBD2. Trimming removed 0 bases from V and 0 bases from J; junction bases left unmatched: 5. This CDR3 region has 17 residues. The germline gives CDR1 SGHRS, CDR2 YFSETQ. CDR3 region: CASSLGPSGPNTGELFF. Here the CDR3 DNA reads TGCGCCAGCAGCTTGGGGCCTAGCGGTCCGAACACCGGGGAGCTGTTTTTT.

The gene calls are TRBV10-3 and TRBJ2-7, with D possibly being TRBD2 (5 bases). Trimming took off 4 bases at V and 7 bases at J, with 11 bases between the two ends. This CDR3 region has 12 residues. Germline CDR1 ENHRY, CDR2 SYGVKD. CDR3 amino acids: CAISVQDSEQYF. The CDR3 nucleotides read TGTGCCATCAGTGTCCAGGACTCTGAGCAGTACTTC.

This clone is medium-sized by share. The chain links TRBV15 to TRBJ2-2; D is ambiguous. V was clipped by 1 base and J by 3 bases, with 6 bases between them. The V gene's germline CDR1 is LNHNV and CDR2 YYDKDF (reference sequence). CDR3 length: 14 amino acids. CDR3 nucleotide sequence: TGTGCCACCAGCAGAGCCCAGGACACCGGGGAGCTGTTTTTT. Translated, it gives CATSRAQDTGELFF.

The genes are TRBV11-3 and TRBJ2-1, with D uncertain. The CDR3 is made up of 13 amino acids. V was cut by 2 bases and J by 7 bases, with 9 bases left in between. The germline gives CDR1 SGHNT, CDR2 YENEEA. In nucleotides, the CDR3 is TGTGCCAGCAGCTTAAAGTCTAGAAATGAGCAGTTCTTC. It specifies CASSLKSRNEQFF.